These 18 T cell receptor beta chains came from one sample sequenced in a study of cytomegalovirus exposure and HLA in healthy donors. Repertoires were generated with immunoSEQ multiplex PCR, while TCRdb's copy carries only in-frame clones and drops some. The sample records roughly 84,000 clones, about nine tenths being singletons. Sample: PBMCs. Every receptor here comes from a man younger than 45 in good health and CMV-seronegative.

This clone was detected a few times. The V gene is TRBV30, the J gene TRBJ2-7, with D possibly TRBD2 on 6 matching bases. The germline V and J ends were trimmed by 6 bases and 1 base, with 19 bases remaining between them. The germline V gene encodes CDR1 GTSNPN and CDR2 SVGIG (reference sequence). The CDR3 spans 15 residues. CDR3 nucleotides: TGTGCCTGTCAACCCCCCGGGACTGCATCCTACGAGCAGTACTTC. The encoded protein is CACQPPGTASYEQYF.

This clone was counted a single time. The chain's CDR3 is CASSSPGSGELFF. The CDR3 coding sequence is TGTGCCAGCAGCTCCCCGGGGTCAGGGGAGCTGTTTTTT. The rearrangement links TRBV7-9 to TRBJ2-2, with D tentatively TRBD2 (5 bases). Per germline, CDR1 SEHNR and CDR2 FQNEAQ (reference sequence). The length of the CDR3 is 13 residues. Trimming shortened V by 4 bases and J by 8 bases, and 11 bases separated the two germline ends.

For the CDR3, the DNA is TGTGCCAGCAGCTTAGTGGCAGGGATCGATACGCAGTATTTT. It encodes CASSLVAGIDTQYF. The genes are TRBV7-9 and TRBJ2-3, with a tentative D call TRBD1 (5 bases). Germline V gene data show CDR1 as SEHNR and CDR2 as FQNEAQ (reference sequence). CDR3 size: 14 residues. Between the trimmed V and J ends, which lost 1 base and 6 bases, there was a span of 11 bases.

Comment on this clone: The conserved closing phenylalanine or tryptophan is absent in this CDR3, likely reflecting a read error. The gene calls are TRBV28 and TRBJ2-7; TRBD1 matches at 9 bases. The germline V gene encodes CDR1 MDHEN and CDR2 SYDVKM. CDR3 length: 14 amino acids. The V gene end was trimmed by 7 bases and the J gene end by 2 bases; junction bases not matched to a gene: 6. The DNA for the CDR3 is TGTGCCAGCAAGGTGAGACAGGGGGCCTACGAGCAGTACCTC. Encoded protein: CASKVRQGAYEQYL.

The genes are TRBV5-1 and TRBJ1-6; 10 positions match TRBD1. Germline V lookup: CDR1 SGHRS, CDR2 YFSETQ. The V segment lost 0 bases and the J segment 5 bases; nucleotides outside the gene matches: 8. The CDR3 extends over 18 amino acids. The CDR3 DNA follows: TGCGCCAGCAGCTTGGGTGACAGGGGGCGGTCGGATAATTCACCCCTCCACTTT. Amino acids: CASSLGDRGRSDNSPLHF.

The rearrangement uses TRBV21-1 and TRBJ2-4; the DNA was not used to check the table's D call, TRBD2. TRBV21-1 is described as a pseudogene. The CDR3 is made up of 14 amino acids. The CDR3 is CASSKGGEGNIQYF. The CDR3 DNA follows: TGTGCCAGCAGCAAGGGAGGAGAGGGAAACATTCAGTACTTC.

This CDR3 reads CASRFTSNTDTQYF. The CDR3 DNA reads as TGTGCCAGCAGGTTTACTAGTAACACAGATACGCAGTATTTT. This chain joins TRBV6-4 and TRBJ2-3, with a possible D match to TRBD2 (5 bases). The CDR3 spans 14 residues. V lost 6 bases to trimming and J lost 2 bases, with 12 bases between them. CDR1 MRHNA and CDR2 SNTAGT come from the germline V gene.

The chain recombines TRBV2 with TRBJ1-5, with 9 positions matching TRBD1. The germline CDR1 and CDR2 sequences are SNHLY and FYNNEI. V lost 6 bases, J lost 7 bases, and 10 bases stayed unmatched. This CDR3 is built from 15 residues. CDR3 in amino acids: CASSGDRVEAQPQHF. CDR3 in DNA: TGTGCCAGCAGCGGGGACAGGGTGGAGGCCCAGCCCCAGCATTTT.

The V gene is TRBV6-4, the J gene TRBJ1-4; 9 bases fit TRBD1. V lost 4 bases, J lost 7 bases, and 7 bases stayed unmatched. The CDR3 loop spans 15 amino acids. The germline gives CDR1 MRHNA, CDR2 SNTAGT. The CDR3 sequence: CASSALGTGSEKLFF. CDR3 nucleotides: TGTGCCAGCAGTGCACTCGGGACAGGGAGTGAAAAACTGTTTTTT.

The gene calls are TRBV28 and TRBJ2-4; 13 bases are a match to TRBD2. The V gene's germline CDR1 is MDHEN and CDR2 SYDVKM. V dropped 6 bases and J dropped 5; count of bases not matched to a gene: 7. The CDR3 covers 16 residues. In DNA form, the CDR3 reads TGTGCCAGCAGACCTACTAGCGGGAGGGTGGAAAACATTCAGTACTTC. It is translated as CASRPTSGRVENIQYF.

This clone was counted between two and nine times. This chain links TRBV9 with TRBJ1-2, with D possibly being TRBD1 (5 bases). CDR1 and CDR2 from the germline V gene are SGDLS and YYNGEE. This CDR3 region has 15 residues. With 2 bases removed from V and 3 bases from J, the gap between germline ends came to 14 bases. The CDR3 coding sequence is TGTGCCAGCAGCGTCTCGGGCAGGGTCTACTATGGCTACACCTTC. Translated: CASSVSGRVYYGYTF.

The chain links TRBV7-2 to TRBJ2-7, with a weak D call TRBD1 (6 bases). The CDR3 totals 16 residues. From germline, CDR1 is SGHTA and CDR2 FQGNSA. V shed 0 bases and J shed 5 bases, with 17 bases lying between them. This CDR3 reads CASSLAVGSGVHEQYF. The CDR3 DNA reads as TGTGCCAGCAGCTTAGCAGTCGGGTCAGGGGTCCACGAGCAGTACTTC.

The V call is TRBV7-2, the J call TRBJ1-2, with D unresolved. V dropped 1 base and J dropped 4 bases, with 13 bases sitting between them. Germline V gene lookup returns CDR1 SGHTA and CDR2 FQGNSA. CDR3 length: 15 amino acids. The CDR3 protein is CASSLDYSGVYGYTF. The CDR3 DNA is TGTGCCAGCAGCTTAGATTACTCGGGAGTCTATGGCTACACCTTC. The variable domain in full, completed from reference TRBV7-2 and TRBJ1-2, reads GAGVSQSPSNKVTEKGKDVELRCDPISGHTALYWYRQSLGQGLEFLIYFQGNSAPDKSGLPSDRFSAERTGGSVSTLTIQRTQQEDSAVYLCASSLDYSGVYGYTFGSGTRLTVV.

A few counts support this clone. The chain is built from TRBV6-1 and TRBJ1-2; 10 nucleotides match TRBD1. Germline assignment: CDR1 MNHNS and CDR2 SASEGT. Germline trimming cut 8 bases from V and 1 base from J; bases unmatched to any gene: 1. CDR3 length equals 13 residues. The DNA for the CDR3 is TGTGCCAGCCGGACAGGGGGTAACTATGGCTACACCTTC. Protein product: CASRTGGNYGYTF.

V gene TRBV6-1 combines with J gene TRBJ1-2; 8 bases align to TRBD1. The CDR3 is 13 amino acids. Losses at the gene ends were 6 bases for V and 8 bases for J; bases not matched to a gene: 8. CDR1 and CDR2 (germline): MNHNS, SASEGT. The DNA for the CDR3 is TGTGCCAGCAGGGAGGACAGGGCATGGGGCTACACCTTC. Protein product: CASREDRAWGYTF.

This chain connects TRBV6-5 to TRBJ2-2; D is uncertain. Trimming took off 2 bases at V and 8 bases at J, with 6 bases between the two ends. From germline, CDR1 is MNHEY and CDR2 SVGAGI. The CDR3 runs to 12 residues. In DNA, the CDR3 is TGTGCCAGCAGTTACCAACTGGGGGAGCTGTTTTTT. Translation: CASSYQLGELFF.

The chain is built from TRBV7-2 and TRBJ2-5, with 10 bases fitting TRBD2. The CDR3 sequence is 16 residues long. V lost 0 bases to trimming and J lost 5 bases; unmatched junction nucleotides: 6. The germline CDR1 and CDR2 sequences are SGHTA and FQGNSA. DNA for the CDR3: TGTGCCAGCAGCTTAGCACAAGCGGGGGGGGCTGAGACCCAGTACTTC. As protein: CASSLAQAGGAETQYF.

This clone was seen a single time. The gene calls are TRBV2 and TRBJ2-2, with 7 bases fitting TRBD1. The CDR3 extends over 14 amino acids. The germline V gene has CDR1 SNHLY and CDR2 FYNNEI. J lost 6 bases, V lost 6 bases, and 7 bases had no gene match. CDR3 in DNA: TGTGCCAGCAGCCAGTCTCAGGGGGCCGGGGAGCTGTTTTTT. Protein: CASSQSQGAGELFF.